A single sample gave rise to the 24 T cell receptor beta chains below, sequenced in a study of shared clonotypes between healthy human individuals. The naive CD8 subset, CD45RO-negative cells positively selected for CCR7, excluded terminally differentiated effector memory CD45RA+ cells. Generated by immunoSEQ multiplex PCR, the TCRdb table keeps only in-frame clones and is missing some. The table has over 2,000,000 clones, just over 90% seen once. Sequenced sample: naive CD8+ T cells from PBMCs. Source of these receptors: a man aged 18 to 30 in good health. Some clones in this sample may be carry-over from other donors' samples.

This chain joins TRBV7-2 and TRBJ2-7; 9 bases are shared with TRBD2. V shed 6 bases, J shed 0 bases, and the junction held 9 bases outside the gene matches. The CDR3 totals 16 residues. CDR1 and CDR2 from the germline V gene are SGHTA and FQGNSA. CDR3 in amino acids: CASRVLSGGASYEQYF. The CDR3 bases are TGTGCCAGCAGGGTCCTTAGCGGGGGCGCCTCCTACGAGCAGTACTTC. Full variable domain (outside the CDR3, taken from reference TRBV7-2 and TRBJ2-7): GAGVSQSPSNKVTEKGKDVELRCDPISGHTALYWYRQSLGQGLEFLIYFQGNSAPDKSGLPSDRFSAERTGGSVSTLTIQRTQQEDSAVYLCASRVLSGGASYEQYFGPGTRLTVT.

This chain joins TRBV5-6 and TRBJ1-2, with a weak D call TRBD1 (5 bases). This CDR3 has 14 amino acids. Deletions cut 0 bases from V and 4 bases from J, with 10 bases between. CDR1 SGHDT and CDR2 YYEEEE come from the germline V gene. The CDR3 reads CASSLGQPLYGYTF. The DNA for the CDR3 is TGTGCCAGCAGCTTGGGACAGCCGCTCTATGGCTACACCTTC.

This clone was observed a single time. The chain joins TRBV5-4 to TRBJ1-2, with D possibly being TRBD1 (6 bases). V lost 3 bases, J lost 7 bases, and 22 bases lay in between. CDR1 SGHNT and CDR2 YYREEE come from the germline V gene (reference sequence). This CDR3 has 16 residues. For the CDR3, the DNA is TGTGCCAGCAGCTGGGTTGGCGGGGGCAATTTACGTGGCTACACCTTC. Translation gives CASSWVGGGNLRGYTF.

This clone appeared a few times. The sample has other DNA sequences that encode this CDR3 too. J is TRBJ1-1 and V is TRBV30, with D uncertain. Deletions cut 0 bases from V and 2 bases from J, with 10 bases between. Germline values: CDR1 GTSNPN, CDR2 SVGIG (reference sequence). The CDR3 extends over 14 amino acids. The CDR3 DNA reads TGTGCCTGGAGTGTACGAGGGCTTAACACTGAAGCTTTCTTT. Its translation is CAWSVRGLNTEAFF.

This chain links TRBV11-2 with TRBJ1-4; D gene uncertain. This CDR3 is 17 amino acids long. The ends were cut back, 4 bases at V and 0 bases at J, with 15 bases in the middle. Germline loops: CDR1 SGHAT, CDR2 FQNNGV. CDR3 loop: CASSSVPSTATNEKLFF. CDR3 nucleotide sequence: TGTGCCAGCAGCTCAGTACCATCGACCGCAACTAATGAAAAACTGTTTTTT.

This clone was detected only once. The rearrangement uses TRBV7-6 and TRBJ2-7; D is ambiguous. V shed 2 bases and J shed 2 bases, with 7 bases lying between them. Germline assignment: CDR1 SGHVS and CDR2 FNYEAQ. The CDR3 is made up of 13 amino acids. The CDR3 nucleotides are TGTGCCAGCAGCTTATCCGGCCCCTACGAGCAGTACTTC. Its protein product is CASSLSGPYEQYF.

This chain joins TRBV27 and TRBJ2-5; TRBD1 matches 12 bases. In germline, CDR1 is MNHEY, CDR2 SMNVEV (reference sequence). The CDR3 runs 15 residues. The V and J ends lost 6 bases and 5 bases, in that order; junction bases with no gene match: 7. CDR3 sequence reads: CASSLGTGGMETQYF. CDR3 bases: TGTGCCAGCAGCCTTGGGACAGGGGGCATGGAGACCCAGTACTTC.

V gene TRBV10-2 combines with J gene TRBJ1-4; possibly TRBD1 for D (6 bases). The germline V and J ends were trimmed by 2 bases and 10 bases, with 11 bases remaining between them. The CDR3 is 13 residues long. CDR1 WSHSY and CDR2 SAAADI come from the germline V gene. CDR3 sequence: CASSEGGGGKLFF. In DNA, the CDR3 is TGCGCCAGCAGTGAGGGAGGGGGAGGAAAACTGTTTTTT.

The V gene is TRBV10-1, the J gene TRBJ2-1; 7 bases map to TRBD2. CDR3 length: 12 amino acids. Trimming took 9 bases from V and 14 from J; bases not matched to a gene: 13. Germline-derived CDR1 and CDR2 are WNHNN and SYGVQD (reference sequence). Written as DNA, the CDR3 is TGCGCCAGTAAAACAAGCGGGAAGTCCAAGTTCTTC. This codes for CASKTSGKSKFF.

The chain employs TRBV30 and TRBJ1-3, with 7 positions matching TRBD1. This CDR3 is 14 amino acids long. V lost 4 bases, J lost 0 bases, and 3 bases stayed unmatched. Germline loops: CDR1 GTSNPN, CDR2 SVGIG (reference sequence). CDR3 sequence (DNA): TGTGCCTGGACAACAGGGGCCTCTGGAAACACCATATATTTT. Its protein product is CAWTTGASGNTIYF.

The V and J genes are TRBV19 and TRBJ1-1; D unclear. V was trimmed by 7 bases and J by 1 base, leaving 16 bases between them. This CDR3 spans 15 amino acids. In germline, CDR1 is LNHDA, CDR2 SQIVND (reference sequence). The chain's CDR3 is CASTPLGNPNTEAFF. CDR3 coding DNA: TGTGCCAGTACCCCCCTTGGGAATCCGAACACTGAAGCTTTCTTT. Full variable domain (remainder filled in from reference TRBV19 and TRBJ1-1): DGGITQSPKYLFRKEGQNVTLSCEQNLNHDAMYWYRQDPGQGLRLIYYSQIVNDFQKGDIAEGYSVSREKKESFPLTVTSAQKNPTAFYLCASTPLGNPNTEAFFGQGTRLTVV.

V and J are TRBV7-9 and TRBJ2-3; D is perhaps TRBD2 (8 bases). Germline values: CDR1 SEHNR, CDR2 FQNEAQ (reference sequence). Trimming left V 5 bases short and J 0 bases short, with 21 bases between. This CDR3 has 18 residues. The chain's CDR3 is CASSPPTGGGLSTDTQYF. The CDR3 DNA follows: TGTGCCAGCAGCCCCCCTACGGGAGGGGGCCTTAGCACAGATACGCAGTATTTT.

This clone came up once. The rearrangement links TRBV7-9 to TRBJ1-3; no reliable D call. The germline V and J ends were trimmed by 6 bases and 2 bases, with 14 bases remaining between them. The CDR3 sequence is 15 residues long. Germline CDR1 reads SEHNR; CDR2 reads FQNEAQ (reference sequence). The CDR3 reads CASSSWSVPGNTIYF. The CDR3 nucleotides read TGTGCCAGCAGTTCCTGGTCAGTGCCTGGAAACACCATATATTTT.

J is TRBJ2-5 and V is TRBV7-9; D ambiguous. The CDR3 has 13 amino acids. V was trimmed by 1 base and J by 5 bases, leaving 8 bases between them. Germline V gene lookup returns CDR1 SEHNR and CDR2 FQNEAQ (reference sequence). CDR3 residues: CASSLEFFETQYF. CDR3 nucleotide sequence: TGTGCCAGCAGCTTAGAATTCTTTGAGACCCAGTACTTC.

The V and J genes are TRBV15 and TRBJ1-5; 7 bases match TRBD1. The CDR3 is made up of 16 amino acids. V shed 3 bases and J 1 base; nucleotides not matched to a gene: 6. CDR1 is LNHNV and CDR2 is YYDKDF in the germline V gene (reference sequence). The CDR3 DNA sequence: TGTGCCACCAGCAGGATAGGGGGCCGGAGCAATCAGCCCCAGCATTTT. Amino acid sequence: CATSRIGGRSNQPQHF.

The chain recombines TRBV5-1 with TRBJ1-1; the match to TRBD1 covers 7 bases. Germline lookup yields CDR1 SGHRS and CDR2 YFSETQ. V shed 4 bases, J shed 4 bases, and the junction held 13 bases outside the gene matches. The CDR3 totals 16 residues. CDR3 amino acids: CASSQRGPGPTTEAFF. As DNA, the CDR3 is TGCGCCAGCAGCCAAAGGGGGCCCGGACCAACCACTGAAGCTTTCTTT.

The chain carries TRBV2 and TRBJ2-1; 10 positions agree with TRBD2. The CDR3 extends over 16 amino acids. J was trimmed by 0 bases and V by 5 bases; bases with no gene match: 4. Germline CDR1 and CDR2: SNHLY and FYNNEI. The CDR3 protein is CASSLGLADSYNEQFF. The CDR3 nucleotides read TGTGCCAGCAGTCTTGGACTAGCGGACTCCTACAATGAGCAGTTCTTC.

J is TRBJ2-7 and V is TRBV7-3; a possible D gene is TRBD1 (6 bases). Germline V gene data show CDR1 as SGHTA and CDR2 as FQGTGA. The CDR3 length is 13 residues. Trimming cost V 4 bases and J 6 bases, with 13 bases left between them. The CDR3 coding sequence is TGTGCCAGCAGCTCGGACAGTTCATCCGAGCAGTACTTC. It is translated as CASSSDSSSEQYF.

CDR3 DNA: TGTGCCAGCAGCTTGGAGAGGGGGCAGGGGTTGAACACTGAAGCTTTCTTT. It specifies CASSLERGQGLNTEAFF. This chain uses TRBV5-4 with TRBJ1-1; 7 nucleotides align to TRBD1. The CDR3 has 17 residues. Germline V gene data show CDR1 as SGHNT and CDR2 as YYREEE (reference sequence). The V and J ends lost 0 bases and 0 bases, in that order; junction bases with no gene match: 8.

The chain is built from TRBV14 and TRBJ2-3; D not resolved. Germline V gene lookup returns CDR1 SGHDN and CDR2 FVKESK. Deletions cut 0 bases from V and 0 bases from J, with 16 bases between. This CDR3 has 18 amino acids. The CDR3 loop reads CASSQDGPWRPSTDTQYF. The CDR3 nucleotides are TGTGCCAGCAGCCAAGATGGACCCTGGCGGCCTAGCACAGATACGCAGTATTTT.

The V gene is TRBV7-6, the J gene TRBJ2-1; D is unresolved. Germline-derived CDR1 and CDR2 are SGHVS and FNYEAQ. This CDR3 region has 11 residues. V was cut by 5 bases and J by 12 bases, with 11 bases left in between. The CDR3 region is CASSQAWAQFF. CDR3 coding DNA: TGTGCCAGCAGCCAGGCCTGGGCGCAGTTCTTC.

V and J are TRBV6-1 and TRBJ2-7; D gene uncertain. Germline lookup yields CDR1 MNHNS and CDR2 SASEGT. This CDR3 region has 16 residues. Trimming stripped 1 base from V and 0 bases from J, with 13 bases between. CDR3 nucleotides: TGTGCCAGCAGTGAAGGTGGGCCGCCGAGCTCCTACGAGCAGTACTTC. It codes for CASSEGGPPSSYEQYF.

The rearrangement links TRBV7-3 to TRBJ2-1; the D call may be TRBD1 or TRBD2 (5 bases each). The CDR3 runs to 15 residues. Germline CDR1 reads SGHTA; CDR2 reads FQGTGA. Trimming took off 5 bases at V and 0 bases at J, with 11 bases between the two ends. CDR3 nucleotides: TGTGCCAGCAGCACTAAGGGGAGCTCCTACAATGAGCAGTTCTTC. It is translated as CASSTKGSSYNEQFF.

This CDR3 is CASSPVQGKEDTQYF. The CDR3 DNA reads TGTGCCAGCAGCCCTGTCCAGGGTAAGGAGGATACGCAGTATTTT. The chain has TRBV9 and TRBJ2-3; a possible D gene is TRBD1 (5 bases). Trimming removed 4 bases at V and 6 bases at J, with 18 bases between. The CDR3 is made up of 15 amino acids. Looked up from germline, CDR1 is SGDLS and CDR2 is YYNGEE.